The present entry profiles one T cell receptor beta chain with its context. Its antigen remains unknown. Repertoires were generated with immunoSEQ multiplex PCR, while TCRdb's copy carries only in-frame clones and drops some. The data hold around 210,000 clones, with around 94% observed a single time. The CDR3 is 16 residues long. Trimming took 0 bases from V and 4 from J, leaving 13 bases between them. CDR1 is LGHNA, CDR2 YSLEER, per germline. This entry comes from a study of T cell responses to AZD1222 COVID-19 vaccine. Study-wide findings and caveats: Vaccine-associated CD4 TCRs ranged over spike, dominating at 160-218 and 743-854. Repertoires were collected only later (after the peak T cell response had occurred). White British donors predominated, females outnumbered males, and clonal diversity was possibly underestimated. The breadth and depth of Spike-specific TCRs increased once two AZD1222 doses had been given.

This clonotype was obtained from an adult who received the MenACWY meningococcal vaccine as a control. The sequencing used peripheral blood, collected 28 days after the second dose of the MenACWY control vaccine. This chain connects TRBV4-3 to TRBJ2-1, with TRBD1 as a possible D gene (5 bases). The CDR3 bases are TGCGCCAGCAGCCAAGATAGGGGCGGAAGATACAATGAGCAGTTCTTC. This translates into CASSQDRGGRYNEQFF.